A single sample is the source of the 16 T cell receptor beta chains below, sequenced in a study of T cell changes during pregnancy in multiple sclerosis. The method was immunoSEQ multiplex PCR; TCRdb's version includes in-frame clones alone and lacks a portion of them. Of 70,000 or so clones listed, about 93% are singletons. The sequencing used CD4+ T cells from peripheral blood mononuclear cells, collected after pregnancy. The source of these receptors is a female donor with multiple sclerosis, enrolled in a pregnancy study.

This rearrangement joins TRBV5-1 to TRBJ1-4; perhaps TRBD1 as D (5 bases). This CDR3 contains 15 residues. Germline V gives CDR1 SGHRS, CDR2 YFSETQ. The V end lost 7 bases, the J end lost 2 bases, and 15 bases lay between the germline ends. The CDR3 reads CASYSGWGTNEKLFF. CDR3 bases: TGCGCCAGCTATTCGGGCTGGGGCACTAATGAAAAACTGTTTTTT.

This chain joins TRBV9 and TRBJ2-7, with TRBD2 matching over 8 bases. CDR3 length: 14 amino acids. Per the germline V gene, CDR1 is SGDLS and CDR2 is YYNGEE. The V and J ends lost 4 bases and 3 bases, in that order; junction bases with no gene match: 6. The CDR3 DNA sequence: TGTGCCAGCAGCCCTACTAGCGGAATCTACGAGCAGTACTTC. Amino acid sequence: CASSPTSGIYEQYF.

The rearrangement uses TRBV7-9 and TRBJ2-1; 12 bases map to TRBD2. CDR3 length: 16 residues. V was clipped by 5 bases and J by 4 bases; unmatched bases: 6. Per germline, CDR1 SEHNR and CDR2 FQNEAQ (reference sequence). CDR3 nucleotide sequence: TGTGCCAGCAGCCCGACCGGGACTAGCGGGTACAATGAGCAGTTCTTC. Encoded protein: CASSPTGTSGYNEQFF.

This clone is a singleton in its sample. V is TRBV30 and J is TRBJ1-6; the match to TRBD1 covers 9 bases. The CDR3 totals 14 residues. CDR1 and CDR2 from the germline V gene are GTSNPN and SVGIG (reference sequence). V gave up 4 bases and J gave up 7 bases; unmatched junction bases: 5. CDR3 in DNA: TGTGCCTGGACCGGGACAGGGAGAAATTCACCCCTCCACTTT. It codes for CAWTGTGRNSPLHF.

This chain connects TRBV5-1 to TRBJ1-5; no firm D call. This CDR3 is 15 amino acids long. In germline, CDR1 is SGHRS, CDR2 YFSETQ. V was pared by 4 bases and J by 5 bases, with 16 bases between. Written as DNA, the CDR3 is TGCGCCAGCAGCCCTGACCCTCTCGAGGATCAGCCCCAGCATTTT. Translated: CASSPDPLEDQPQHF.

V gene TRBV6-5 combines with J gene TRBJ2-7; D might be TRBD1 (5 bases). Germline values: CDR1 MNHEY, CDR2 SVGAGI. V was pared by 0 bases and J by 0 bases, with 12 bases between. This CDR3 is 16 amino acids long. CDR3 region: CASSYSGVLSSYEQYF. In DNA, the CDR3 is TGTGCCAGCAGTTACTCAGGGGTCCTTAGCTCCTACGAGCAGTACTTC.

The chain carries TRBV6-1 and TRBJ1-5; no firm D call. Per germline, CDR1 MNHNS and CDR2 SASEGT. The CDR3 contains 14 residues. V was clipped by 4 bases and J by 3 bases, with 10 bases between them. The CDR3 sequence: CASSAQIDNQPQHF. The CDR3 DNA reads as TGTGCCAGCAGTGCCCAGATTGACAATCAGCCCCAGCATTTT.

The chain is built from TRBV5-1 and TRBJ2-7, with 7 bases identical to TRBD1. Germline loops: CDR1 SGHRS, CDR2 YFSETQ. V gave up 4 bases and J gave up 3 bases; unmatched junction bases: 7. The CDR3 has 14 amino acids. The CDR3 bases are TGCGCCAGCAGCCCGACGGCAGGGGGCTACGAGCAGTACTTC. This translates into CASSPTAGGYEQYF.

This sequence joins TRBV7-3 and TRBJ2-3, with 9 bases matching TRBD2. Trimming removed 5 bases from V and 4 bases from J; junction bases left unmatched: 7. The length of the CDR3 is 15 residues. Germline V CDR1 and CDR2: SGHTA, FQGTGA. The CDR3 is CASSPQASGADTQYF. In DNA, the CDR3 is TGTGCCAGCAGCCCCCAGGCTAGCGGGGCAGATACGCAGTATTTT.

V is TRBV6-1 and J is TRBJ2-3; 9 bases agree with TRBD2. The CDR3 runs 13 residues. The junction had 8 bases not matched to a gene; V was cut back by 4 bases and J by 12 bases. CDR1 is MNHNS and CDR2 is SASEGT in the germline V gene. CDR3 in DNA: TGTGCCAGCAGTGGCCGAGGGACTAGCTACCAGTATTTT. Encoded protein: CASSGRGTSYQYF.

The J gene is TRBJ2-4, the V gene TRBV28; 8 nucleotides line up with TRBD2. This CDR3 has 18 residues. CDR1 MDHEN and CDR2 SYDVKM come from the germline V gene. V dropped 3 bases and J dropped 1; count of bases not matched to a gene: 11. CDR3 loop: CASSLGGRGERAKNIQYF. The CDR3 nucleotides are TGTGCCAGCAGTTTGGGGGGGCGGGGGGAAAGGGCCAAAAACATTCAGTACTTC. Variable domain in full (rest from reference TRBV28 and TRBJ2-4): DVKVTQSSRYLVKRTGEKVFLECVQDMDHENMFWYRQDPGLGLRLIYFSYDVKMKEKGDIPEGYSVSREKKERFSLILESASTNQTSMYLCASSLGGRGERAKNIQYFGAGTRLSVL.

This clone showed up just once. The junction departs from the called germline gene at one end, perhaps through a read error. The chain joins TRBV10-3 to TRBJ2-7; D might be TRBD2 (5 bases). The CDR3 has 14 amino acids. Germline-derived CDR1 and CDR2 are ENHRY and SYGVKD. For the CDR3, the DNA is TGTGCGATCAAAGAGGGCCATACCACCCCCGAGCAGTACTTC. Translation: CAIKEGHTTPEQYF.

The chain recombines TRBV6-5 with TRBJ1-2; D unresolved. Trimming stripped 7 bases from V and 1 base from J, with 16 bases between. Per germline, CDR1 MNHEY and CDR2 SVGAGI. The CDR3 contains 15 residues. CDR3 sequence reads: CASTLTSGFNYGYTF. CDR3 DNA sequence: TGTGCCAGCACCTTAACATCGGGGTTTAACTATGGCTACACCTTC.

The chain is built from TRBV5-5 and TRBJ2-1; 8 positions match TRBD1. Germline lookup yields CDR1 SGHKS and CDR2 YYEKEE (reference sequence). The V segment lost 3 bases and the J segment 5 bases; nucleotides outside the gene matches: 10. This CDR3 is built from 16 residues. In nucleotides, the CDR3 is TGTGCCAGCAGCTCATACACCGGGACAGGAAACAATGAGCAGTTCTTC. Translation gives CASSSYTGTGNNEQFF.

The chain joins TRBV30 to TRBJ2-7; D call uncertain. This CDR3 has 12 amino acids. The germline V gene encodes CDR1 GTSNPN and CDR2 SVGIG (reference sequence). With 2 bases removed from V and 7 bases from J, the gap between germline ends came to 12 bases. In nucleotides, the CDR3 is TGTGCCTGGAGTCTGGGTTCGCGGGAGCAGTACTTC. Amino acid sequence: CAWSLGSREQYF.

The chain joins TRBV28 to TRBJ1-5; tentative D call: TRBD1 (6 bases). The CDR3 sequence is 16 residues long. Germline V gives CDR1 MDHEN, CDR2 SYDVKM. The ends were cut back, 5 bases at V and 1 base at J, with 15 bases in the middle. CDR3 sequence (DNA): TGTGCCAGCAGTCGATCCTGGACAGTAAGCAATCAGCCCCAGCATTTT. Translating gives CASSRSWTVSNQPQHF. Using reference TRBV28 and TRBJ1-5 for the parts outside the CDR3, the full variable domain is DVKVTQSSRYLVKRTGEKVFLECVQDMDHENMFWYRQDPGLGLRLIYFSYDVKMKEKGDIPEGYSVSREKKERFSLILESASTNQTSMYLCASSRSWTVSNQPQHFGDGTRLSIL.